The following is a TCR beta chain sequence with its context. Methods used by the authors: Scientists estimated how many nucleated cells there were by amplifying reference gene primers. Data came from immunoSEQ multiplex PCR; TCRdb stores just in-frame clones and leaves some out. V, J and clone size are taken as reported in that table, and D and trimming were inferred from the DNA itself. The sample lists about 280,000 clones, around nine tenths occurring once. This specimen belongs to a study of blood T cell repertoires in COVID-19. Overall study context: Specimens from acute and convalescent COVID-19 originated in the United States, Italy and Spain. From T cells, B-cell-depleted T cells, or PBMCs came the material, which was cDNA or gDNA.

Germline V CDR1 and CDR2: SNHLY, FYNNEI. V dropped 3 bases and J dropped 1 base, with 6 bases sitting between them. CDR3 length: 13 amino acids. The sequence was collected from a man aged 50 or older with acute or convalescent COVID-19. Sequencing used peripheral blood. This chain joins TRBV2 and TRBJ1-1; D gene ambiguous. The CDR3 DNA is TGTGCCAGCAGTGAGTTAGAGAACACTGAAGCTTTCTTT. Its protein product is CASSELENTEAFF.